One and the same sample provided the 25 T cell receptor beta chains below, sequenced in a study of human T cells and chemical hapten exposure. As to time point: patch test 1, 2 weeks after DPC sensitization. This sample's treatment: therapeutic diphenylcyclopropenone sensitization with weekly scalp DPC. The total RNA was obtained from whole blood that was not fractionated. MiXCR, run by TCRdb on the RACE reads, gives a single entry per CDR3 protein. The table records approximately 52,000 distinct CDR3 sequences, around 10% of them present only once. Sample: whole blood, taken in connection with sensitization to the hapten diphenylcyclopropenone (DPC). These receptors were collected from a woman between 40 and 50 years old with alopecia areata. Some clones in this sample may be carry-over from other donors' samples.

The V call is TRBV24-1, the J call TRBJ1-5, with no clear D. The length of the CDR3 is 15 residues. The V end was cut by 3 bases, the J end by 0 bases, with 8 bases between. Germline V gives CDR1 KGHDR, CDR2 SFDVKD. The CDR3 spells CATSDPRYSNQPQHF. For the CDR3, the DNA is TGTGCCACCAGTGATCCTCGTTATAGCAATCAGCCCCAGCATTTT.

The chain recombines TRBV27 with TRBJ1-1; D remains unclear. The V end was cut by 1 base, the J end by 4 bases, with 10 bases between. From germline, CDR1 is MNHEY and CDR2 SMNVEV (reference sequence). The CDR3 runs 14 residues. The CDR3 loop reads CASSLYSRGTEAFF. Written as DNA, the CDR3 is TGTGCCAGCAGTTTATACAGCCGAGGCACTGAAGCTTTCTTT.

This clonotype occurred a few times. V usage is TRBV29-1 and J usage is TRBJ2-1; TRBD2 matches at 8 bases. V shed 4 bases and J 4 bases; nucleotides not matched to a gene: 12. The CDR3 runs to 16 residues. Germline CDR1 is SQVTM and CDR2 is ANQGSEA. As DNA, the CDR3 is TGCAGCGTTGGGGTCGGGAGGGCCAGCATTTACAATGAGCAGTTCTTC. It codes for CSVGVGRASIYNEQFF.

This clonotype was found many times. The chain uses TRBV29-1 and TRBJ2-3, with 11 bases matching TRBD2. V gave up 7 bases and J gave up 2 bases; unmatched junction bases: 2. The germline CDR1 and CDR2 sequences are SQVTM and ANQGSEA. The CDR3 extends over 13 amino acids. CDR3 bases: TGCAGCGCGACTAGCGGGACCACAGATACGCAGTATTTT. Its translation: CSATSGTTDTQYF.

This clonotype was detected ten times or more. V and J are TRBV6-2 or TRBV6-3 and TRBJ1-1; D gene ambiguous. The CDR3 length is 13 residues. Germline V CDR1 and CDR2: MNHEY, SVGEGT. Trimming took off 4 bases at V and 12 bases at J, with 18 bases between the two ends. The CDR3 DNA follows: TGTGCCAGCAGTTCCTCCGGGCCAAAAAGGACTTTCTTT. This codes for CASSSSGPKRTFF.

V gene TRBV18 combines with J gene TRBJ2-1; 8 bases line up with TRBD1. Looked up from germline, CDR1 is KGHSH and CDR2 is LQKENI. The junction had 9 bases not matched to a gene; V was cut back by 2 bases and J by 6 bases. This CDR3 has 16 amino acids. CDR3 DNA sequence: TGTGCCAGCTCACCAAATACACCCGGGACAGGCAATGAGCAGTTCTTC. Translation: CASSPNTPGTGNEQFF.

This clonotype was seen only a few times. This chain links TRBV5-1 with TRBJ2-3, with D unclear. Looked up from germline, CDR1 is SGHRS and CDR2 is YFSETQ. This CDR3 is built from 16 residues. V gave up 2 bases and J gave up 1 base, with 14 bases separating them. The CDR3 sequence: CASSFFRSFGTDTQYF. In nucleotides, the CDR3 is TGCGCCAGCAGCTTCTTTAGGTCGTTCGGCACAGATACGCAGTATTTT.

This clonotype showed up many times. V and J are TRBV29-1 and TRBJ2-3, with D unclear. The CDR3 has 12 residues. Germline V gene lookup returns CDR1 SQVTM and CDR2 ANQGSEA. V lost 4 bases to trimming and J lost 5 bases, with 10 bases between them. The CDR3 here is CSVALWGDTQYF. The CDR3 nucleotides are TGCAGCGTTGCCCTCTGGGGAGATACGCAGTATTTT.

The chain is built from TRBV7-2 and TRBJ2-6; D uncertain. This CDR3 is 16 amino acids long. Germline loops: CDR1 SGHTA, CDR2 FQGNSA. Trimming pared 1 base from V and 5 bases from J, leaving 12 bases between. CDR3 nucleotides: TGTGCCAGCAGCTTAGAGGCAGCAGTTCGGGCCAACGTCCTGACTTTC. Amino acids: CASSLEAAVRANVLTF. Full variable domain (rest looked up from reference TRBV7-2 and TRBJ2-6): GAGVSQSPSNKVTEKGKDVELRCDPISGHTALYWYRQSLGQGLEFLIYFQGNSAPDKSGLPSDRFSAERTGGSVSTLTIQRTQQEDSAVYLCASSLEAAVRANVLTFGAGSRLTVL.

The chain has TRBV20-1 and TRBJ2-1; 9 nucleotides align to TRBD1. With 1 base clipped from V and 6 bases from J, the junction kept 7 bases outside the gene matches. This CDR3 has 15 amino acids. The germline CDR1 and CDR2 sequences are DFQATT and SNEGSKA (reference sequence). CDR3 nucleotides: TGCAGTGCTAGAGGACCGGGACAGGGTAGCAATGAGCAGTTCTTC. Translating gives CSARGPGQGSNEQFF.

This clonotype was counted only a few times. The CDR3 here is CASSPRTSDNEQFF. The CDR3 DNA follows: TGTGCCAGCAGCCCCCGGACTAGCGACAATGAGCAGTTCTTC. The gene calls are TRBV11-2 and TRBJ2-1; 9 bases agree with TRBD2. Trimming took 5 bases from V and 5 from J; bases not matched to a gene: 4. Germline CDR1 is SGHAT and CDR2 is FQNNGV. The CDR3 sequence is 14 residues long.

There are many counts of this clonotype. The chain carries TRBV20-1 and TRBJ2-1; 10 nucleotides line up with TRBD2. Germline V CDR1 and CDR2: DFQATT, SNEGSKA (reference sequence). The CDR3 is 16 amino acids. Trimming cost V 3 bases and J 0 bases; bases outside gene matches: 5. Written as DNA, the CDR3 is TGCAGTGCTAGGTATAGCGGGAGGCCCTCCTACAATGAGCAGTTCTTC. Translating gives CSARYSGRPSYNEQFF.

This clonotype was detected ten times or more. The chain couples TRBV2 to TRBJ1-5; unclear D gene. CDR3 size: 14 residues. V gave up 1 base and J gave up 5 bases, with 9 bases separating them. The germline V gene encodes CDR1 SNHLY and CDR2 FYNNEI. The CDR3 DNA sequence: TGTGCCAGCAGTGAAGGGGGTAGGGATCAGCCCCAGCATTTT. This encodes CASSEGGRDQPQHF.

This clonotype was detected many times. The genes are TRBV6-6 and TRBJ2-7; TRBD2 agrees at 11 bases. This CDR3 comprises 16 residues. Per germline, CDR1 MNHNY and CDR2 SVGAGI (reference sequence). V lost 3 bases to trimming and J lost 3 bases; unmatched junction nucleotides: 7. The CDR3 DNA is TGTGCCAGCAGTTATATGACTAGCGGGATTATCTACGAGCAGTACTTC. Amino acids: CASSYMTSGIIYEQYF.

This clonotype came up a few times. The J gene is TRBJ2-5, the V gene TRBV20-1, with 15 bases lining up with TRBD2. V was pared by 8 bases and J by 7 bases, with 14 bases of the junction left unmatched. The CDR3 length is 16 residues. CDR1 is DFQATT, CDR2 SNEGSKA, per germline (reference sequence). CDR3 sequence reads: CSSSRGLAGGPGTQYF. In DNA form, the CDR3 reads TGCAGTTCCTCACGCGGACTAGCGGGAGGGCCCGGGACCCAGTACTTC.

There are many counts of this clonotype. The V gene is TRBV19, the J gene TRBJ1-2, with 8 positions matching TRBD1. Germline CDR1 LNHDA, CDR2 SQIVND (reference sequence). CDR3 length: 15 amino acids. Trimming cost V 3 bases and J 4 bases; bases outside gene matches: 7. This chain's CDR3 is CASSISGQVVYGYTF. The CDR3 DNA follows: TGTGCCAGTAGTATTTCGGGACAGGTAGTCTATGGCTACACCTTC.

The CDR3, as DNA: TGCAGCGTTGGGGGGACTAGTTGGGCCCCCCGAGAGACCCAGTACTTC. Translation: CSVGGTSWAPRETQYF. The rearrangement joins TRBV29-1 to TRBJ2-5, with 8 bases aligning to TRBD2. Unmatched junction bases numbered 14, after V lost 4 bases and J lost 4 bases. Germline V lookup: CDR1 SQVTM, CDR2 ANQGSEA. This CDR3 is built from 16 residues.

This clonotype was recorded a few times. The V call is TRBV27, the J call TRBJ1-6; D may be TRBD1 (6 bases). With 2 bases removed from V and 7 bases from J, the gap between germline ends came to 12 bases. The germline V gene encodes CDR1 MNHEY and CDR2 SMNVEV (reference sequence). The CDR3 has 15 amino acids. CDR3 region: CASSLRGGVNSPLHF. The CDR3 DNA reads as TGTGCCAGCAGTTTAAGGGGGGGGGTAAATTCACCCCTCCACTTT.

The chain employs TRBV27 and TRBJ2-2, with D possibly TRBD1 on 6 matching bases. The CDR3 is 13 amino acids. V was trimmed by 4 bases and J by 6 bases, leaving 9 bases between them. Germline V gene data show CDR1 as MNHEY and CDR2 as SMNVEV (reference sequence). The CDR3 nucleotides are TGTGCCAGCAGTTCGGGACAACCCGGGGAGCTGTTTTTT. Its translation: CASSSGQPGELFF.

CDR3 sequence (DNA): TGTGCCAGCAGTGCCGCTAGCGGGGGGATAACAGATACGCAGTATTTT. Its protein product is CASSAASGGITDTQYF. J is TRBJ2-3 and V is TRBV12-3 or TRBV12-4; 11 nucleotides agree with TRBD2. Trimming cost V 5 bases and J 3 bases; bases outside gene matches: 7. This CDR3 has 16 amino acids.

This clonotype was detected only a few times. The chain couples TRBV12-3 or TRBV12-4 to TRBJ2-2; no clear D gene. Trimming left V 3 bases short and J 7 bases short, with 12 bases between. The CDR3 extends over 14 amino acids. The CDR3 DNA is TGTGCCAGCAGTTTGAGGCCCGGTGGCGGGGAGCTGTTTTTT. It translates to CASSLRPGGGELFF.

This clonotype was seen ten or more times. The CDR3 spells CASSFQTGGAEAFF. In DNA, the CDR3 is TGTGCCAGCAGCTTCCAGACAGGGGGGGCTGAAGCTTTCTTT. The gene calls are TRBV11-2 and TRBJ1-1; 9 nucleotides agree with TRBD1. The CDR3 spans 14 residues. Per the germline V gene, CDR1 is SGHAT and CDR2 is FQNNGV. V lost 3 bases to trimming and J lost 6 bases; unmatched junction nucleotides: 5.

This clonotype was observed at least ten times. The chain links TRBV7-6 to TRBJ1-4; a weak D match, TRBD1 (6 bases). The germline gives CDR1 SGHVS, CDR2 FNYEAQ. Trimming stripped 5 bases from V and 2 bases from J, with 9 bases between. The CDR3 loop spans 14 amino acids. The CDR3 DNA reads TGTGCCAGCAGCATGGGGGCCACTAATGAAAAACTGTTTTTT. Translated: CASSMGATNEKLFF.

The sample holds many counts of this clonotype. The chain recombines TRBV18 with TRBJ2-2; D uncertain. V lost 0 bases and J 6 bases, leaving 14 bases between the germline ends. This CDR3 is 16 amino acids long. Germline CDR1 is KGHSH and CDR2 is LQKENI. The CDR3 here is CASSPPVTAEAGELFF. The DNA of the CDR3 is TGTGCCAGCTCACCACCCGTAACAGCCGAAGCCGGGGAGCTGTTTTTT.

There are a few counts of this clonotype. The V and J genes are TRBV14 and TRBJ2-3; 9 nucleotides align to TRBD2. Germline assignment: CDR1 SGHDN and CDR2 FVKESK. Trimming took 2 bases from V and 6 from J; bases not matched to a gene: 9. There are 16 residues in the CDR3. In nucleotides, the CDR3 is TGTGCCAGCAGCCAACTCCCGGGACTAGCATTCGATACGCAGTATTTT. Protein product: CASSQLPGLAFDTQYF.